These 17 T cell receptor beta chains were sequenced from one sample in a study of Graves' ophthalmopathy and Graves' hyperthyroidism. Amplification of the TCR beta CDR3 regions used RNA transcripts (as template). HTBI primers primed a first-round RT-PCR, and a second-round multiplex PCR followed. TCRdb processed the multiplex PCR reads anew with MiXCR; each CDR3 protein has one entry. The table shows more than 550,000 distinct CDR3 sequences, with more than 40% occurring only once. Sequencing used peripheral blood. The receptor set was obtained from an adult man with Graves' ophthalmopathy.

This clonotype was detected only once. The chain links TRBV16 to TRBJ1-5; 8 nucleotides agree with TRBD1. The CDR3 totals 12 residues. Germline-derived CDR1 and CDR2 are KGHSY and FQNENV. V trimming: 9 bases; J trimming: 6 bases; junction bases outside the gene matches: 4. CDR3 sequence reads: CARAGGGQPQHF. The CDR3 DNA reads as TGTGCCAGAGCAGGGGGCGGTCAGCCCCAGCATTTT. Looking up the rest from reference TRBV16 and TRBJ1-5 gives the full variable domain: GEEVAQTPKHLVRGEGQKAKLYCAPIKGHSYVFWYQQVLKNEFKFLISFQNENVFDETGMPKERFSAKCLPNSPCSLEIQATKLEDSAVYFCARAGGGQPQHFGDGTRLSIL.

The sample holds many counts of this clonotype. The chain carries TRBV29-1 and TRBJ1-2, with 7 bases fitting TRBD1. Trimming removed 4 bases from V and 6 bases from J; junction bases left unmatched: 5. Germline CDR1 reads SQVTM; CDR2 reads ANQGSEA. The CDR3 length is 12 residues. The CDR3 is CSVGQGRHGYTF. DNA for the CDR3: TGCAGCGTTGGACAGGGTCGGCATGGCTACACCTTC.

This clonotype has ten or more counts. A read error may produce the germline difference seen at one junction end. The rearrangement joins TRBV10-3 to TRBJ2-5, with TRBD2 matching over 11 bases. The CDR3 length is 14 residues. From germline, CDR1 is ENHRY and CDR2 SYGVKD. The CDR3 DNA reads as TGTGCCAGCAGTTTAGCGGGAGGGCTAGAGACCCAGTACTTC. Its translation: CASSLAGGLETQYF.

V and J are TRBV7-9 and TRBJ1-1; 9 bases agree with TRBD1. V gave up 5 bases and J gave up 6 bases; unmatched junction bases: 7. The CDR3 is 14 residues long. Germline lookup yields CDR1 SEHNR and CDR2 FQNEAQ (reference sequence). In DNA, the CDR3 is TGTGCCAGCAGCGTAGAGGGACAGGGCCCTGAAGCTTTCTTT. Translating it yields CASSVEGQGPEAFF.

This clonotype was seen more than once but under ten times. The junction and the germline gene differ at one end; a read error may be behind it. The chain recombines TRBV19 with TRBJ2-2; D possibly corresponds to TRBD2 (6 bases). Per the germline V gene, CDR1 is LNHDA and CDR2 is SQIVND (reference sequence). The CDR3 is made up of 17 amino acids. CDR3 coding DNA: TGCGCCAGCAGCCAAGCATGGGACTCGATAAACACCGGGGAGCTGTTTTTT. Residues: CASSQAWDSINTGELFF.

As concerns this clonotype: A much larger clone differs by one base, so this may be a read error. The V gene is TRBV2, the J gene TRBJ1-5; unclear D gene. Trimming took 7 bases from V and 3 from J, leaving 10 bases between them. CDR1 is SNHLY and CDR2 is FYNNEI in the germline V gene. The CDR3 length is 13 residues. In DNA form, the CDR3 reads TGTGCCAGCAACCGGGTCGACAATCAGCCCCAGCATTTT. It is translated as CASNRVDNQPQHF.

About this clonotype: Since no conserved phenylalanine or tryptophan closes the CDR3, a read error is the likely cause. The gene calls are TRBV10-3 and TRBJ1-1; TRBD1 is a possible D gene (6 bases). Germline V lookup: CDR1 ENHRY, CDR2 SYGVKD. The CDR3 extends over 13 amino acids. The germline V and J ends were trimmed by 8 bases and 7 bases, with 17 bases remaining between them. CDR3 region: CAIAGGEGFEAFL. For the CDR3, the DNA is TGTGCCATCGCGGGGGGCGAGGGGTTTGAAGCTTTCCTT.

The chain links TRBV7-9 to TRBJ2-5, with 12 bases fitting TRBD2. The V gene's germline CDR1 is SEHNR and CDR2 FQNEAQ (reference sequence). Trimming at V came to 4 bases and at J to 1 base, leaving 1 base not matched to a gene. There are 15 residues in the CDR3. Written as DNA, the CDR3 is TGTGCCAGCAGCTGGACTAGCGGGGTCCAAGAGACCCAGTACTTC. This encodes CASSWTSGVQETQYF.

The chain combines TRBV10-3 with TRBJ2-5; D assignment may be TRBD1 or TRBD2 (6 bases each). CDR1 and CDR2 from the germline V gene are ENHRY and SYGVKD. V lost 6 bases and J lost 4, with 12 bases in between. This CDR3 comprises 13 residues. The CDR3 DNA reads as TGTGCCATCAGCAAGGGGGGCCTAGAGACCCAGTACTTC. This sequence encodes CAISKGGLETQYF.

The CDR3 sequence: CATSSASAHPEAFF. The CDR3 DNA sequence: TGTGCCACCAGCAGCGCCTCGGCACACCCTGAAGCTTTCTTT. The gene calls are TRBV15 and TRBJ1-1; no clear D gene. Trimming took 3 bases from V and 6 from J, leaving 14 bases between them. Germline values: CDR1 LNHNV, CDR2 YYDKDF (reference sequence). The CDR3 length is 14 residues.

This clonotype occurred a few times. The CDR3 nucleotides read TGCAGTGCTAGCGGAACAGGGGAGAGGGATTACGAGCAGTACTTC. It specifies CSASGTGERDYEQYF. This rearrangement joins TRBV20-1 to TRBJ2-7, with 7 bases lining up with TRBD1. Germline assignment: CDR1 DFQATT and CDR2 SNEGSKA (reference sequence). This CDR3 spans 15 amino acids. The trim removed 3 bases at V and 4 bases at J, leaving 12 bases unmatched.

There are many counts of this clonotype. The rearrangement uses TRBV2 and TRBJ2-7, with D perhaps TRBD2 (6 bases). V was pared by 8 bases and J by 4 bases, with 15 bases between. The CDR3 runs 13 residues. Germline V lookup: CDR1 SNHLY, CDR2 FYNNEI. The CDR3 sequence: CASRGDFAYEQYF. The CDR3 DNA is TGTGCCAGCCGAGGGGACTTTGCTTACGAGCAGTACTTC.

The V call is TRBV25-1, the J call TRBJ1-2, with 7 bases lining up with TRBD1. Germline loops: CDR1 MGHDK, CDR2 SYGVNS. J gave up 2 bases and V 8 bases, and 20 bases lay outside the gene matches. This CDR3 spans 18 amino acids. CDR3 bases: TGTGCCAGCGGCGCAGGGGGTCCGCTCTCTGGGGCCAACTATGGCTACACCTTC. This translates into CASGAGGPLSGANYGYTF.

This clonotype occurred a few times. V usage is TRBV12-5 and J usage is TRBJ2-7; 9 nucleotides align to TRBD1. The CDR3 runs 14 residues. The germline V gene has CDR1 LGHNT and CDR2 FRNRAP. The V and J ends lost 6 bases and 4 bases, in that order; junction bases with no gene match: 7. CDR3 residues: CASGPTGGWYEQYF. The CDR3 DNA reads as TGTGCTAGTGGGCCGACAGGGGGTTGGTACGAGCAGTACTTC.

The CDR3 DNA reads as TGTGCCAGCAGTGCTTATACAGGGGCGGAGACCCAGTACTTC. Protein product: CASSAYTGAETQYF. This chain connects TRBV25-1 to TRBJ2-5; 7 bases line up with TRBD1. The V segment lost 4 bases and the J segment 5 bases; nucleotides outside the gene matches: 7. Per the germline V gene, CDR1 is MGHDK and CDR2 is SYGVNS. This CDR3 has 14 residues. The whole variable domain, filled in from reference TRBV25-1 and TRBJ2-5, reads EADIYQTPRYLVIGTGKKITLECSQTMGHDKMYWYQQDPGMELHLIHYSYGVNSTEKGDLSSESTVSRIRTEHFPLTLESARPSHTSQYLCASSAYTGAETQYFGPGTRLLVL.

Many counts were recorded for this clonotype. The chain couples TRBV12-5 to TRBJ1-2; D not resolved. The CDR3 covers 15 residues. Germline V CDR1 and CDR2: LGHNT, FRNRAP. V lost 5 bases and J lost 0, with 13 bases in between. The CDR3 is CASGPPGRTNYGYTF. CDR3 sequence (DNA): TGTGCTAGTGGTCCCCCCGGTAGGACTAACTATGGCTACACCTTC.

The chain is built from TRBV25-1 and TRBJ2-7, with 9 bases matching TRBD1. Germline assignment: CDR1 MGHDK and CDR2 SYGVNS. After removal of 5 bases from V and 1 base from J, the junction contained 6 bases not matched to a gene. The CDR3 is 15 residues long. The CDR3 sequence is CASSPWTGESYEQYF. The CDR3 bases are TGTGCCAGCAGTCCTTGGACAGGGGAGTCCTACGAGCAGTACTTC.